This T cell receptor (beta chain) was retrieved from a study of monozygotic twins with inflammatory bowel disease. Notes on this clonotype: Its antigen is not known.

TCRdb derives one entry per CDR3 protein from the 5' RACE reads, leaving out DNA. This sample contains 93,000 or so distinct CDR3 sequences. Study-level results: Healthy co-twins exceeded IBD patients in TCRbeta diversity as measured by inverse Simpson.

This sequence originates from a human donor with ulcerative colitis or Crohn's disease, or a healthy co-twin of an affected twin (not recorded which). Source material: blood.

The CDR3 reads CASKWESGVNQPQHF. The chain has TRBV2 and TRBJ1-5; TCRdb indicates TRBD1, and absent DNA this call remains unverified. Germline CDR1 and CDR2: SNHLY and FYNNEI. The CDR3 extends over 15 amino acids.